This T cell receptor beta chain was profiled in a study of cytomegalovirus exposure and HLA in healthy donors (dated 2017 in TCRdb). Context from the whole study: According to a later analysis, the approximately 130 validation repertoires were produced on the same platform as the roughly 700 repertoires of the first cohort. The study aimed to test whether cataloging public T cell receptors could reveal signatures of past pathogen exposure. Besides the first cohort of 666 subjects, a separate validation cohort made up of 120 different subjects was used. To predict cytomegalovirus infection status, the study combined high-throughput TCR immunosequencing, statistical association of individual TCRs with disease status, and machine learning. The paper as a whole reports these results and caveats: In vitro tests confirmed that a few of the cytomegalovirus-associated TCR beta chains recognize cytomegalovirus antigens. The authors suggested that the approach could potentially be generalized to other disease states and immunological phenotypes. The study listed 164 TCR beta chains as associated with cytomegalovirus. Most TCR sequences were observed very rarely across donors, whereas some public TCRs were present in many individuals. Subsequent analysis determined that TCRs grouped into clusters in the first cohort also showed a tendency toward co-occurrence across the 120 or so validation repertoires, and approximately 94% of cluster scores exceeded 0. The validation cohort had no HLA typing available for a later analysis, so co-occurrence within that cohort was assessed over all 130 or so repertoires. Cytomegalovirus status was reported to be diagnosed by the classifier with high specificity and sensitivity in both the original and validation cohorts.

The donors belonged to the validation cohort of approximately 130 subjects, which was separate from the roughly 700-subject first cohort. The germline V gene sets CDR1 to SGHRS and CDR2 to YFSETQ. The CDR3 starts with the cysteine, ends with the phenylalanine, and has 14 residues. Only the CDR3 portion is preserved as DNA: 42 bases, with reading frame beginning at the first base. Compared with germline, V lacks 3 bases and J lacks 6 bases; bases without a gene match: 9. The library was made by the immunoSEQ multiplex PCR assay. In the authors' own workflow: A statistical classification framework was developed to diagnose cytomegalovirus status using the catalog of TCR beta chain sequences. Not all clones reach the TCRdb copy of this immuneACCESS table, which keeps in-frame sequences only. Checked studies attribute under half of the gap to unresolved V genes and leave the rest unexplained. V and J calls and clone size are those listed in that table; D and trimming were worked out from the DNA. The sample records 250,000 to 400,000 clones, over 75% of which are singletons. The top ten clones comprise more than 0.95% of the sample.

A single count supports this clone. Its antigen has not been determined. No base qualities exist here, and no much larger clone lies one base off it. This receptor was taken from a man in his thirties or forties in good health and CMV-seronegative. The rearranged segments are TRBV5-1 and TRBJ2-7; 7 bases in the middle match TRBD1. Sequenced input: PBMCs. CDR3 region: CASSYPGQRGEQYF. The DNA sequence is TGCGCCAGCAGCTACCCGGGACAGAGGGGCGAGCAGTACTTC.